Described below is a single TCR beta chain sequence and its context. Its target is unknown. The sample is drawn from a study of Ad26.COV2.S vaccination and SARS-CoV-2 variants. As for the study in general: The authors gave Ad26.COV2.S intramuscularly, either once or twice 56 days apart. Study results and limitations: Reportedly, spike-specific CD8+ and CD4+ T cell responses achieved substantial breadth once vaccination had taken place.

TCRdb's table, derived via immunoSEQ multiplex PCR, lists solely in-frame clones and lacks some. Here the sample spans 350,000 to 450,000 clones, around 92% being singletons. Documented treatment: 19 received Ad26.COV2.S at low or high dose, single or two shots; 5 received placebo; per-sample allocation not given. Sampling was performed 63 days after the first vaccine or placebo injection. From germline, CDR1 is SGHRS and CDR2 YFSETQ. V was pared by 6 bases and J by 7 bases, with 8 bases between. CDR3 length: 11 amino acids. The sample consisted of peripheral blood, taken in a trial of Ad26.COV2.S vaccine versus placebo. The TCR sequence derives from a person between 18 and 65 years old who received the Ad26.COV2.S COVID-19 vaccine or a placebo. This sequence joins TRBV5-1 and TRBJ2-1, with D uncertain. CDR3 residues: CASKERNEQFF. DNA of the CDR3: TGCGCCAGCAAAGAAAGAAATGAGCAGTTCTTC.